This T cell receptor (beta chain) was identified in a study of T cell responses to AZD1222 COVID-19 vaccine. As to this clone: Its antigen is currently unknown.

Study results and caveats: Most donors were white British and more were female, and clonal diversity was possibly underestimated.

The protocol was immunoSEQ multiplex PCR, while the TCRdb copy is restricted to in-frame clones and leaves out a portion. This sample has about 170,000 clones, with approximately 90% found just once. The clonotype was recovered from an adult who received the AZD1222 COVID-19 vaccine. The sample in question was peripheral blood, obtained 28 days after the second AZD1222 dose.

The CDR3 sequence: CASSRYRGSDEKLFF. In DNA form, the CDR3 reads TGTGCCAGCAGCCGGTACAGGGGGAGTGATGAAAAACTGTTTTTT. The V and J genes are TRBV4-2 and TRBJ1-4, with 8 positions matching TRBD1. This CDR3 region has 15 residues. Germline CDR1 is LGHNA and CDR2 is YNFKEQ. V was pared by 4 bases and J by 6 bases, with 7 bases of the junction left unmatched.